This T cell receptor beta chain derives from a study of early stage breast cancer tumors. The wider study: Samples were sequenced at 9 to 10-fold average coverage. The study's findings and limits: Commonly generated sequences made up most enriched TCRB sequences shared between patients.

This normal breast sample came from a site roughly 2-4 cm away from the tumor. Each sample had two DNA replicates, approximately 0.49 ug blood or roughly 1.5 ug tissue. Sequencing was performed with immunoSEQ multiplex PCR; in TCRdb, only in-frame clones are kept and a portion is missing. The table lists some 15,000 clones, around 80% of them singletons. V was pared by 4 bases and J by 2 bases, with 6 bases between. The CDR3 is 13 amino acids. Per the germline V gene, CDR1 is LGHNA and CDR2 is YSLEER. About this clone: The antigen is undetermined.

This clonotype originated in a person aged 45 to 59 with breast cancer. Sequenced input: normal breast tissue next to the tumor. The chain joins TRBV4-3 to TRBJ2-4; D remains ambiguous. The CDR3 loop reads CASSPQSKNIQYF. DNA of the CDR3: TGCGCCAGCAGCCCCCAGTCCAAAAACATTCAGTACTTC.